The T cell receptor beta chain described here comes from a study of control samples from healthy donors and cancer patients. Deletions cut 4 bases from V and 6 bases from J, with 18 bases between. This CDR3 spans 16 amino acids. CDR1 is LGHDT and CDR2 is YNNKEL in the germline V gene (reference sequence). The assay was immunoSEQ multiplex PCR, and TCRdb's table has in-frame clones only and misses some. This table holds over 100,000 clones, 92% found once. This sequence originates from a woman aged 45-65 years in good health. The J gene is TRBJ2-2, the V gene TRBV3-1 (or the pseudogene TRBV3-2); D is perhaps TRBD1 or TRBD2 (6 bases each). Input material: blood. The CDR3: CASSPRGTPPAGELFF. CDR3 bases: TGTGCCAGCAGCCCTAGGGGGACTCCCCCTGCCGGGGAGCTGTTTTTT.